The 16 T cell receptor beta chains given below trace back to one sample, sequenced in a study of spatial heterogeneity in lung cancer. Overall study results and limits: Tracking of tumor mutation counts was seen in expanded intratumoral alpha and beta TCR counts.

No cognate antigen is known for these TCRs. Time point defined: sample taken at primary tumor resection. MiXCR, applied by TCRdb to the 5' RACE reads, yields one record per CDR3 protein. The table lists about 2,800 distinct CDR3 sequences, less than 14% of them singletons. Material: lung tumor tissue, obtained at surgery. All receptors derive from a male donor with early-stage non-small cell lung cancer.

This clonotype is classed as medium-sized. In a library made to pick up alpha chains, this beta chain is a stray read with a size that means little. The V gene is TRBV20-1, the J gene TRBJ2-1; no reliable D call. Germline assignment: CDR1 DFQATT and CDR2 SNEGSKA (reference sequence). The CDR3 length is 14 residues. The V end lost 2 bases, the J end lost 4 bases, and 12 bases lay between the germline ends. The CDR3 is CSARQPHGYNEQFF. The CDR3 DNA follows: TGCAGTGCTAGACAACCACACGGATACAATGAGCAGTTCTTC.

By share of the sample, this clonotype is medium-sized. A library made for alpha chains picked up this beta chain off target, so its size means little. The chain is built from TRBV7-2 and TRBJ2-7, with D perhaps matching TRBD1 (5 bases). V was trimmed by 5 bases and J by 0 bases, leaving 20 bases between them. Germline CDR1 SGHTA, CDR2 FQGNSA. The CDR3 is made up of 17 amino acids. CDR3: CASSLRVPRWDSYEQYF. CDR3 coding DNA: TGTGCCAGCAGCCTCAGGGTCCCTCGCTGGGACTCCTACGAGCAGTACTTC.

This clonotype is medium-sized by share. This beta chain is an off-target read within a library intended for alpha chains, so its frequency means little. The V call is TRBV24-1, the J call TRBJ2-1, with TRBD1 matching 7 bases. The junction had 10 bases not matched to a gene; V was cut back by 3 bases and J by 3 bases. This CDR3 spans 17 amino acids. The germline V gene has CDR1 KGHDR and CDR2 SFDVKD. The CDR3, as DNA: TGTGCCACCAGTGATGCAACCGGGACAGTGATCTACAATGAGCAGTTCTTC. Translating it yields CATSDATGTVIYNEQFF.

A word on this clonotype: This beta chain slipped into a library made for alpha chains as a stray read, so its size is not meaningful. The chain combines TRBV5-1 with TRBJ2-7, with 9 nucleotides matching TRBD1. V was pared by 4 bases and J by 6 bases, with 8 bases of the junction left unmatched. Germline CDR1 SGHRS, CDR2 YFSETQ. This CDR3 is 14 amino acids long. Written as DNA, the CDR3 is TGCGCCAGCAGCCCGGGACAGGGTTGGTTCGAGCAGTACTTC. Encoded protein: CASSPGQGWFEQYF.

This clonotype was recorded once. The library was prepared for alpha chains; this beta chain is a stray read, so its frequency means little. The rearrangement joins TRBV7-9 to TRBJ1-6; D gene ambiguous. CDR3 length equals 14 residues. Trimming removed 5 bases at V and 7 bases at J, with 12 bases between. CDR1 is SEHNR, CDR2 FQNEAQ, per germline (reference sequence). CDR3 sequence: CASSPLQGNSPLHF. CDR3 coding DNA: TGTGCCAGCAGCCCCCTTCAAGGGAATTCACCCCTCCACTTT.

This clonotype is termed large (0.1 to 1%). This beta chain is off target for a library built for alpha chains, so its abundance means little. The V gene is TRBV5-1, the J gene TRBJ2-7; 8 bases map to TRBD1. The CDR3 sequence is 15 residues long. V shed 4 bases, J shed 3 bases, and the junction held 9 bases outside the gene matches. Germline CDR1 is SGHRS and CDR2 is YFSETQ. The DNA of the CDR3 is TGCGCCAGCAGCCCGACCGGGACAGGTCTCTACGAGCAGTACTTC. This codes for CASSPTGTGLYEQYF. Full variable domain (outside the CDR3, taken from reference TRBV5-1 and TRBJ2-7): KAGVTQTPRYLIKTRGQQVTLSCSPISGHRSVSWYQQTPGQGLQFLFEYFSETQRNKGNFPGRFSGRQFSNSRSEMNVSTLELGDSALYLCASSPTGTGLYEQYFGPGTRLTVT.

Of note for this clonotype: Since it is a stray read in a library aimed at alpha chains, this beta chain has a size that is not meaningful. The chain uses TRBV20-1 and TRBJ2-3; D is unclear. Trimming removed 1 base at V and 9 bases at J, with 14 bases between. CDR3 length: 13 amino acids. CDR1 and CDR2 (germline): DFQATT, SNEGSKA (reference sequence). CDR3 coding DNA: TGCAGTGCTAGAGGACCCGGAACTTACACGCAGTATTTT. Amino acids: CSARGPGTYTQYF.

This clonotype was counted ten times or more. The size of this beta chain means little, since it is a stray read in a library made for alpha chains. V gene TRBV20-1 combines with J gene TRBJ2-1; D call uncertain. CDR1 is DFQATT, CDR2 SNEGSKA, per germline (reference sequence). The CDR3 is 12 residues long. Trimming stripped 0 bases from V and 13 bases from J, with 13 bases between. The CDR3 protein is CSARDGFISQFF. The DNA of the CDR3 is TGCAGTGCTAGAGATGGGTTCATATCTCAGTTCTTC.

This clonotype rates as medium-sized (0.01 to 0.1%). The size of this beta chain means little, since it is a stray read in a library made for alpha chains. CDR3 sequence reads: CASSQEGGLPNEQFF. The CDR3 DNA is TGCGCCAGCAGCCAAGAAGGGGGGCTTCCTAATGAGCAGTTCTTC. The rearrangement links TRBV4-3 to TRBJ2-1; possibly TRBD1 or TRBD2 for D (6 bases each). Germline V gene data show CDR1 as LGHNA and CDR2 as YSLEER. Trimming took off 0 bases at V and 7 bases at J, with 13 bases between the two ends. CDR3 length: 15 residues.

This clonotype appeared many times. Since it is a stray read in a library aimed at alpha chains, this beta chain has a size that is not meaningful. This CDR3 is CASSLAEADTQYF. In DNA form, the CDR3 reads TGTGCCAGCAGCTTAGCCGAGGCAGATACGCAGTATTTT. The chain has TRBV7-7 and TRBJ2-3, with D uncertain. V was shortened by 0 bases and J by 4 bases, with 5 bases between the two germline ends. CDR1 SSHAT and CDR2 FNYEAQ come from the germline V gene (reference sequence). The CDR3 sequence is 13 residues long.

In its sample, this clonotype ranks as medium-sized (0.01 to 0.1%). Since the library was made to target alpha chains, this beta chain is a stray read and its abundance is not meaningful. V gene TRBV7-6 combines with J gene TRBJ2-5, with 9 bases matching TRBD2. This CDR3 contains 20 residues. The ends lost 0 bases at V and 2 bases at J; junction bases unmatched: 16. Germline V CDR1 and CDR2: SGHVS, FNYEAQ. The CDR3 loop reads CASSLAIPGGSGRVQETQYF. In nucleotides, the CDR3 is TGTGCCAGCAGCTTAGCCATCCCCGGGGGTAGCGGGAGAGTTCAAGAGACCCAGTACTTC. Supplemented by reference TRBV7-6 and TRBJ2-5, the full variable domain reads GAGVSQSPRYKVTKRGQDVALRCDPISGHVSLYWYRQALGQGPEFLTYFNYEAQQDKSGLPNDRFSAERPEGSISTLTIQRTEQRDSAMYRCASSLAIPGGSGRVQETQYFGPGTRLLVL.

This clonotype was seen repeatedly, ten times or more. A library prepared for alpha chains yielded this beta chain as an off-target read; its size is of little meaning. The gene calls are TRBV20-1 and TRBJ2-1; 10 bases align to TRBD2. CDR1 and CDR2 (germline): DFQATT, SNEGSKA (reference sequence). The CDR3 loop spans 16 amino acids. The ends lost 1 base at V and 1 base at J; junction bases unmatched: 4. The CDR3 DNA reads as TGCAGTGCTAGAGCTCCTAGCGGGGGATCCTACAATGAGCAGTTCTTC. Translation gives CSARAPSGGSYNEQFF.

In the case of this clonotype: This beta chain represents an off-target read in a library built for alpha chains; its size is of limited meaning. The chain combines TRBV20-1 with TRBJ1-6, with 7 bases lining up with TRBD1. The CDR3 spans 16 residues. Germline assignment: CDR1 DFQATT and CDR2 SNEGSKA (reference sequence). V was clipped by 1 base and J by 7 bases; unmatched bases: 10. As DNA, the CDR3 is TGCAGTGCTAGAGGGGACAGAAAAATACCCAATTCACCCCTCCACTTT. Its translation is CSARGDRKIPNSPLHF.

This clonotype is categorized as medium-sized. The library was prepared for alpha chains; this beta chain is a stray read, so its frequency means little. V gene TRBV6-5 combines with J gene TRBJ2-7; no firm D call. CDR1 and CDR2 (germline): MNHEY, SVGAGI. With 0 bases removed from V and 2 bases from J, the gap between germline ends came to 8 bases. The CDR3 length is 14 residues. The CDR3 loop reads CASSYSPVTYEQYF. CDR3 nucleotide sequence: TGTGCCAGCAGTTACTCGCCGGTAACCTACGAGCAGTACTTC.

By proportion, this clonotype is medium-sized. A library prepared for alpha chains yielded this beta chain as an off-target read; its size is of little meaning. The V call is TRBV13, the J call TRBJ1-1; the D is unclear. The CDR3 runs to 13 residues. The V end lost 5 bases, the J end lost 0 bases, and 7 bases lay between the germline ends. Germline V gives CDR1 PRHDT, CDR2 FYEKMQ (reference sequence). CDR3 sequence reads: CASSRRMNTEAFF. The CDR3 nucleotides read TGTGCCAGCAGCCGGCGCATGAACACTGAAGCTTTCTTT.

In this sample, this clonotype is medium-sized. This beta chain represents an off-target read in a library built for alpha chains; its size is of limited meaning. The chain is built from TRBV6-5 and TRBJ1-1; D is perhaps TRBD1 (5 bases). Between the trimmed V and J ends, which lost 0 bases and 4 bases, there was a span of 15 bases. Looked up from germline, CDR1 is MNHEY and CDR2 is SVGAGI. The CDR3 extends over 16 amino acids. Written as DNA, the CDR3 is TGTGCCAGCAGTTACTCGGTACTAGGCGGGGGCACTGAAGCTTTCTTT. Its protein product is CASSYSVLGGGTEAFF.